This T cell receptor beta chain came from a study of shared clonotypes between healthy human individuals. Study in general: Per donor, CD8 memory used one plate, CD8 naive used two, CD4 memory used three and CD4 naive used three.

Sequencing used immunoSEQ multiplex PCR; TCRdb keeps in-frame clones, though not all of them. Of around 2.1 million clones in the sample, approximately 96% were seen once. The length of the CDR3 is 13 residues. Germline values: CDR1 MGHDK, CDR2 SYGVNS. Trimming cost V 3 bases and J 3 bases; bases outside gene matches: 1. This TCR was recovered from a man younger than 30 in good health. The chain recombines TRBV25-1 with TRBJ1-2; 7 bases match TRBD1. The sequenced sample was naive CD4+ T cells sorted from blood. The sample's subset: CD45RA+ positively selected. The CDR3 DNA reads TGTGCCAGCAGTGAGACAGGGTACTATGGCTACACCTTC. This gives the protein CASSETGYYGYTF.